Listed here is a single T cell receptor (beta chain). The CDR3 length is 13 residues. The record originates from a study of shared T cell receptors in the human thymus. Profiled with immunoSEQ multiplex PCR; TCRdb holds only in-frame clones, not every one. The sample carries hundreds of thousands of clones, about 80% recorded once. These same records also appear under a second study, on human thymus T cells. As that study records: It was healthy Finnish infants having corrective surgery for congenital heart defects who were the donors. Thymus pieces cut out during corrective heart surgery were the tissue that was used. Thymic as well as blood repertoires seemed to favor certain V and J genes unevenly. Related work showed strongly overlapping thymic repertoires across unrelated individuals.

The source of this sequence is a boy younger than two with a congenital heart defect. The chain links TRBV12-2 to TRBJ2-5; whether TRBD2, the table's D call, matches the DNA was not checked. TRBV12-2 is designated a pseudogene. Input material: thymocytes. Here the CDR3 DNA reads TGTGCAAGTCGCTTAGCTTTCCCGGAGACCCAGTACTTC. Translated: CASRLAFPETQYF.